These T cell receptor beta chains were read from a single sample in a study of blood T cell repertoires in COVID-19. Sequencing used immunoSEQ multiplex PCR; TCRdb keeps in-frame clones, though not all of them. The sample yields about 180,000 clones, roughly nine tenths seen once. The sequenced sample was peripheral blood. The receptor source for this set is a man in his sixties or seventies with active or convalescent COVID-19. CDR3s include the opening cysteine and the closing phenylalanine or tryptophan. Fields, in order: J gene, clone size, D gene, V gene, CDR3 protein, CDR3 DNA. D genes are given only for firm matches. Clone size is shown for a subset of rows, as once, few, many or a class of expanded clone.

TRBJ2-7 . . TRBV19 CASSSGATYEQYF TGTGCCAGTAGTAGTGGGGCTACCTACGAGCAGTACTTC
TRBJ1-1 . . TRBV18 CASSPPPTVNTEAFF TGTGCCAGCTCACCTCCCCCCACGGTGAACACTGAAGCTTTCTTT
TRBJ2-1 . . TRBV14 CASSRGTHNEQFF TGTGCCAGCAGCCGCGGGACTCACAATGAGCAGTTCTTC
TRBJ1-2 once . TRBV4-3 CASSQDGGLINYGYTF TGCGCCAGCAGCCAAGATGGTGGCCTGATCAACTATGGCTACACCTTC
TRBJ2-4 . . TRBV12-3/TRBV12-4 CASSLYAGNIQYF TGTGCCAGCAGTTTATACGCCGGGAACATTCAGTACTTC
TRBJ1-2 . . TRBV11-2 CASSLGQSYGYTF TGTGCCAGCAGCTTAGGACAGAGCTATGGCTACACCTTC
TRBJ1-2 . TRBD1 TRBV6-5 CASRPTGANYGYTF TGTGCCAGCAGACCCACAGGGGCAAACTATGGCTACACCTTC
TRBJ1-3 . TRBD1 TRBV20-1 CSAIDRETGNTIYF TGCAGTGCTATTGACAGGGAAACCGGAAACACCATATATTTT
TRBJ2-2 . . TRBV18 CASSTSGGSNTGELFF TGTGCCAGCTCCACTTCCGGGGGATCGAACACCGGGGAGCTGTTTTTT
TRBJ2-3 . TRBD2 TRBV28 CASCVAGVSTDTQYF TGTGCCAGCTGCGTAGCGGGAGTTAGCACAGATACGCAGTATTTT
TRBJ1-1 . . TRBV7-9 CASSLTVDTEAFF TGTGCCAGCAGCTTAACGGTGGACACTGAAGCTTTCTTT